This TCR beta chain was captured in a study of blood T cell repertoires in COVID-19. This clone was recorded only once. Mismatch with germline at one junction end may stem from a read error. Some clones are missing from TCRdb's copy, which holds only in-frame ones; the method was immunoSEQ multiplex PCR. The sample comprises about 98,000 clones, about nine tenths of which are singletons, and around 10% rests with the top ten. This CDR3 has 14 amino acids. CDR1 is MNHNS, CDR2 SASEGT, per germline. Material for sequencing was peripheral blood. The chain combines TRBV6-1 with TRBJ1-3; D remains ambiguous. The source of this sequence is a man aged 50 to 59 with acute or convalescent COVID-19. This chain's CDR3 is CASREGGKGNTIYF. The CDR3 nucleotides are TGTGCCAGCAGGGAAGGAGGGAAAGGAAACACCATATATTTT.